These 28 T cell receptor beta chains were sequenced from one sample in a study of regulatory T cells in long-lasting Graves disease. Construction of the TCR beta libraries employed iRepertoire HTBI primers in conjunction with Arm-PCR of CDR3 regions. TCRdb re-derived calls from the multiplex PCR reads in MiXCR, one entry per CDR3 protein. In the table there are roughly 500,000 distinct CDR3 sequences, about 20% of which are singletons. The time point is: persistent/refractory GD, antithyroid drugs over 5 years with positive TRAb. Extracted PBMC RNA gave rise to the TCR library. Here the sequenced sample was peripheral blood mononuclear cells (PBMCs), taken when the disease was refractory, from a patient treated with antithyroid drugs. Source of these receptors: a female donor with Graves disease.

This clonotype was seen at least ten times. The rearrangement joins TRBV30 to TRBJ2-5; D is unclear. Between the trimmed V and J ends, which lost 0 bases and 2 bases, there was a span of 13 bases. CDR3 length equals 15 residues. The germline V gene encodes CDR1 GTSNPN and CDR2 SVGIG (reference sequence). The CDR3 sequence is CAWSVAQGRQETQYF. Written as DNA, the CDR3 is TGTGCCTGGAGTGTTGCGCAAGGTCGGCAAGAGACCCAGTACTTC.

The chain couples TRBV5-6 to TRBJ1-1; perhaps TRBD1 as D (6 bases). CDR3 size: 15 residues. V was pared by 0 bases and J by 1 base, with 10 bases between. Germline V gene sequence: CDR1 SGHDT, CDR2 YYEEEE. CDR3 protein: CASSLDVGGNTEAFF. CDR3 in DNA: TGTGCCAGCAGCTTGGATGTAGGGGGGAACACTGAAGCTTTCTTT.

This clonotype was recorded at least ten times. CDR3 in DNA: TGTGCCAGCAGTTTAGCGGGCGAGGGGGGCACTGAAGCTTTCTTT. Its translation: CASSLAGEGGTEAFF. The rearrangement joins TRBV12-3 or TRBV12-4 to TRBJ1-1; TRBD1 is a possible D gene (6 bases). The CDR3 length is 15 residues. Trimming cost V 0 bases and J 4 bases, with 12 bases left between them.

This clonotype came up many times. The DNA for the CDR3 is TGTGCCAGCAGCGACGGGGCGGCGGGACTGACTGAAGCTTTCTTT. As protein: CASSDGAAGLTEAFF. The chain links TRBV9 to TRBJ1-1, with D possibly TRBD1 on 5 matching bases. Germline V gene sequence: CDR1 SGDLS, CDR2 YYNGEE. The V gene lost 3 bases and the J gene lost 5 bases, with 17 bases spanning the gap. The CDR3 loop spans 15 amino acids.

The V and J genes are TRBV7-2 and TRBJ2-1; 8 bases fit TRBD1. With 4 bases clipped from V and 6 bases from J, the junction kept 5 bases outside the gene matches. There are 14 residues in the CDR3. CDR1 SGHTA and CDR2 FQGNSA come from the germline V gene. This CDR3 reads CASSSRQGFNEQFF. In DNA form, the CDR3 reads TGTGCCAGCAGCTCCCGACAGGGGTTCAATGAGCAGTTCTTC.

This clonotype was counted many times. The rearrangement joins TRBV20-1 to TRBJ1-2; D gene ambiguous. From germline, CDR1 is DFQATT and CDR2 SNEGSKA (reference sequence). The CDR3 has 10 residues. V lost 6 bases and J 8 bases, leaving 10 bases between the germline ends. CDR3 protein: CSATYWGYTF. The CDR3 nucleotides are TGCAGTGCCACCTACTGGGGCTACACCTTC.

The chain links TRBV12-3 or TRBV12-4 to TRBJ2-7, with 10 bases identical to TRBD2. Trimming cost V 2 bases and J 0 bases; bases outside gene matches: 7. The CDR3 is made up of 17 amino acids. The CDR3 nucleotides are TGTGCCAGCAGTTTATTAGCGGGAGGCACTACCTCCTACGAGCAGTACTTC. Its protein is CASSLLAGGTTSYEQYF.

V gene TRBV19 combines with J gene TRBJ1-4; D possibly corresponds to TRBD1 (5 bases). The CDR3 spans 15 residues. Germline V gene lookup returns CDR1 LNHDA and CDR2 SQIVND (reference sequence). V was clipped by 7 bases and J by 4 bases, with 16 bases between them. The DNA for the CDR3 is TGTGCCAGTAATACCGGGGGTGCCTATAATGAAAAACTGTTTTTT. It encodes CASNTGGAYNEKLFF.

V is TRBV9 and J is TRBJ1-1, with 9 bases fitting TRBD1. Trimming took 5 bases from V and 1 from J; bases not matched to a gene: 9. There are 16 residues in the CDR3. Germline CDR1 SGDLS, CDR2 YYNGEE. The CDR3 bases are TGTGCCAGCAGTGCCTGGCGGGACAGGGCGAACACTGAAGCTTTCTTT. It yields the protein CASSAWRDRANTEAFF.

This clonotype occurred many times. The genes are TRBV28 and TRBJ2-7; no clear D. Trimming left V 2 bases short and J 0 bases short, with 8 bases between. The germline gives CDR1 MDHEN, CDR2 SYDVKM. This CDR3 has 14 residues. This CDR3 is CASSLRRVSYEQYF. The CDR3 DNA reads TGTGCCAGCAGTTTACGCAGAGTCTCCTACGAGCAGTACTTC. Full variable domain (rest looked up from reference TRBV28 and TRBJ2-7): DVKVTQSSRYLVKRTGEKVFLECVQDMDHENMFWYRQDPGLGLRLIYFSYDVKMKEKGDIPEGYSVSREKKERFSLILESASTNQTSMYLCASSLRRVSYEQYFGPGTRLTVT.

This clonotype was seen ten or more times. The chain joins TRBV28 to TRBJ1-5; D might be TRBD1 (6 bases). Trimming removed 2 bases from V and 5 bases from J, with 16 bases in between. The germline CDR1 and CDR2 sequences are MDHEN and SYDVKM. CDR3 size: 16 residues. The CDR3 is CASSLNDWGPDQPQHF. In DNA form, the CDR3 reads TGTGCCAGCAGTTTAAACGACTGGGGGCCCGATCAGCCCCAGCATTTT.

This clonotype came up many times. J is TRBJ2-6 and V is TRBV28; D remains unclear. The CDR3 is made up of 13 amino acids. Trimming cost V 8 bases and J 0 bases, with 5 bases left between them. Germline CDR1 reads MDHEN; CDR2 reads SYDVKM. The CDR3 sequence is CASFRSGANVLTF. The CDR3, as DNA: TGTGCCAGCTTTCGCTCTGGGGCCAACGTCCTGACTTTC.

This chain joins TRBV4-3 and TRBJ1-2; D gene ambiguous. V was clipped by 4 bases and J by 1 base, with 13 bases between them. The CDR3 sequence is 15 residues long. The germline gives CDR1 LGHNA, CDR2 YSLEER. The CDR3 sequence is CASSPTVGNNYGYTF. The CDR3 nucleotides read TGCGCCAGCAGCCCCACGGTTGGGAATAACTATGGCTACACCTTC.

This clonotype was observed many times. Here the CDR3 reads CASSGGASNTEAFF. Written as DNA, the CDR3 is TGTGCCAGCAGTGGCGGGGCCTCAAACACTGAAGCTTTCTTT. The chain carries TRBV28 and TRBJ1-1, with D perhaps TRBD1 (5 bases). Between the trimmed V and J ends, which lost 5 bases and 2 bases, there was a span of 12 bases. The CDR3 has 14 amino acids. CDR1 and CDR2 from the germline V gene are MDHEN and SYDVKM.

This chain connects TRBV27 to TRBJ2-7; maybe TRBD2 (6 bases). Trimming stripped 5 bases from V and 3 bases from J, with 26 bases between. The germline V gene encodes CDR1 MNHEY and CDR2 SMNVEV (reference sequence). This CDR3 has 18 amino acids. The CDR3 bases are TGTGCCAGCAGTCTCAGGGTTCCCTCTAGCGCCACTCGCTACGAGCAGTACTTC. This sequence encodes CASSLRVPSSATRYEQYF.

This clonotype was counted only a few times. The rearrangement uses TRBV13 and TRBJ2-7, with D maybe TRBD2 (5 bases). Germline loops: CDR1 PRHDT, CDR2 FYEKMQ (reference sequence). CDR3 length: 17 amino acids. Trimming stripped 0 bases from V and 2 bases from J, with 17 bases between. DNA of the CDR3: TGTGCCAGCAGCTTAGGCCTTTTTGGCGGGTCCGCCTACGAGCAGTACTTC. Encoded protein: CASSLGLFGGSAYEQYF.

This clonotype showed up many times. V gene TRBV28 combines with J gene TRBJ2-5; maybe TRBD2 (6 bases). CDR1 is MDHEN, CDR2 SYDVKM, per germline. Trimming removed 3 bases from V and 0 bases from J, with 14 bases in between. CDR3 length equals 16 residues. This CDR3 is CASSLGDSPYQETQYF. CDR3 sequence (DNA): TGTGCCAGCAGTTTGGGGGACTCTCCGTACCAAGAGACCCAGTACTTC.

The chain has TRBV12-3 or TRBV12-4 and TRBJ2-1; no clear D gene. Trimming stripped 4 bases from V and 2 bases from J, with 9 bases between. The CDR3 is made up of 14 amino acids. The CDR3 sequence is CASSWFSPYNEQFF. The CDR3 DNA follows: TGTGCCAGCAGTTGGTTCAGTCCCTACAATGAGCAGTTCTTC.

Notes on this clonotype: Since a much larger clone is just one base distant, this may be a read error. The DNA for the CDR3 is TGTGCCGGCAGCTTAGTTGGGGAGCGGGGGCCACTCTTC. It yields the protein CAGSLVGERGPLF. This chain links TRBV7-2 with TRBJ2-5; 8 positions match TRBD2. The CDR3 has 13 amino acids. Germline V gives CDR1 SGHTA, CDR2 FQGNSA.

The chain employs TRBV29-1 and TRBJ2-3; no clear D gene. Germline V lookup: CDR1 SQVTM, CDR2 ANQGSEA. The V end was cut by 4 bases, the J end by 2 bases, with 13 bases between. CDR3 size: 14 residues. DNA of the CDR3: TGCAGCGTTGTGGTCCCACCCACCACAGATACGCAGTATTTT. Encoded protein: CSVVVPPTTDTQYF.

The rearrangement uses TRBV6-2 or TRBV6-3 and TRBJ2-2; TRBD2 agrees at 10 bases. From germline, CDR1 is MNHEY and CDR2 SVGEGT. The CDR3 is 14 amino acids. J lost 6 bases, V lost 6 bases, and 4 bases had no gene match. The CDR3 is CASRVAGGSGELFF. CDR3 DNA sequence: TGTGCCAGCAGAGTAGCGGGGGGATCCGGGGAGCTGTTTTTT.

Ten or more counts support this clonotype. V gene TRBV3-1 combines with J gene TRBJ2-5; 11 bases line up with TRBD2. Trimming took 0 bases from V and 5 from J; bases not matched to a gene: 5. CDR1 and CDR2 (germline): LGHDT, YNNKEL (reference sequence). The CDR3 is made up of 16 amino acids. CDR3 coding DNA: TGTGCCAGCAGCCAAGATTGGGGACTAGCGGTGGAGACCCAGTACTTC. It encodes CASSQDWGLAVETQYF.

CDR3 coding DNA: TGCAGTGCTAGAGAGCCTAGCGGGGGGATCTCCTACGAGCAGTACTTC. This sequence encodes CSAREPSGGISYEQYF. The chain links TRBV20-1 to TRBJ2-7; 11 bases fit TRBD2. The germline V gene encodes CDR1 DFQATT and CDR2 SNEGSKA (reference sequence). CDR3 length equals 16 residues. Unmatched junction bases numbered 4, after V lost 0 bases and J lost 0 bases.

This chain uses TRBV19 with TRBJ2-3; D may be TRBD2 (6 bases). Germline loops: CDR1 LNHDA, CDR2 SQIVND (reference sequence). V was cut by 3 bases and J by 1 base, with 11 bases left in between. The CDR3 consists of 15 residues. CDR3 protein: CASSMGGEGTDTQYF. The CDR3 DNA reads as TGTGCCAGTAGTATGGGGGGAGAGGGCACAGATACGCAGTATTTT.

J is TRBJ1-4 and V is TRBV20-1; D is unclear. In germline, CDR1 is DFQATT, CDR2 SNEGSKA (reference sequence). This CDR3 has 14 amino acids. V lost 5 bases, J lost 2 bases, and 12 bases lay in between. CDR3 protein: CSALLGVTNEKLFF. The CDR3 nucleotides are TGCAGTGCTCTGCTCGGGGTCACTAATGAAAAACTGTTTTTT.

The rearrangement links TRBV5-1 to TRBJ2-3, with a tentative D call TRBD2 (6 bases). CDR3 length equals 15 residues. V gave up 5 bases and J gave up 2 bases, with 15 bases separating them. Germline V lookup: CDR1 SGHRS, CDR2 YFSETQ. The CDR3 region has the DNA TGCGCCAGCAGTTGGGCGGGGATTTCCACAGATACGCAGTATTTT. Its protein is CASSWAGISTDTQYF.

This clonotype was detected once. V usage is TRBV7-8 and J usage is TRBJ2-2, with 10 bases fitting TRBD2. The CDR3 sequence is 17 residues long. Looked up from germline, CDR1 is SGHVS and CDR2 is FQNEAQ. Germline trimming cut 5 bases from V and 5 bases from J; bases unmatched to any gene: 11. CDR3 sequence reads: CASSTRGVAGGTGELFF. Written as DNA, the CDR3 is TGTGCCAGCAGCACGAGGGGCGTAGCGGGAGGAACCGGGGAGCTGTTTTTT.

CDR3 in amino acids: CASSLRPGPYEQYF. DNA of the CDR3: TGTGCCAGCAGCCTAAGACCAGGCCCCTACGAGCAGTACTTC. The rearrangement links TRBV7-3 to TRBJ2-7; D not resolved. The length of the CDR3 is 14 residues. Germline V gene lookup returns CDR1 SGHTA and CDR2 FQGTGA. V was shortened by 5 bases and J by 2 bases, with 13 bases between the two germline ends.